Sequencing of this TCR beta chain was carried out in a study of blood T cell repertoires in COVID-19. Whole-study context: Sites in the United States, Italy and Spain provided acute and convalescent COVID-19 samples. T cells, B-cell-depleted T cells, or PBMCs supplied cDNA or gDNA.

Trimming removed 6 bases from V and 4 bases from J; junction bases left unmatched: 6. Per the germline V gene, CDR1 is SNHLY and CDR2 is FYNNEI. The CDR3 covers 14 residues. Original processing methods: The assay estimated nucleated cells by amplifying reference gene primers. Sequencing was performed with immunoSEQ multiplex PCR; in TCRdb, only in-frame clones are kept and a portion is missing. V, J and clone size derive from that table, while D and trimming were established from the DNA sequence. The profile shows 200,000 to 300,000 clones, 65% to 85% of them singletons. Sequenced sample: peripheral blood. The chain links TRBV2 to TRBJ1-5; the match to TRBD1 covers 7 bases. This TCR was sampled from a woman between 40 and 55 years old who had recovered from COVID-19. CDR3 loop: CASSGTVRNQPQHF. DNA for the CDR3: TGTGCCAGCAGCGGGACAGTTAGGAATCAGCCCCAGCATTTT.